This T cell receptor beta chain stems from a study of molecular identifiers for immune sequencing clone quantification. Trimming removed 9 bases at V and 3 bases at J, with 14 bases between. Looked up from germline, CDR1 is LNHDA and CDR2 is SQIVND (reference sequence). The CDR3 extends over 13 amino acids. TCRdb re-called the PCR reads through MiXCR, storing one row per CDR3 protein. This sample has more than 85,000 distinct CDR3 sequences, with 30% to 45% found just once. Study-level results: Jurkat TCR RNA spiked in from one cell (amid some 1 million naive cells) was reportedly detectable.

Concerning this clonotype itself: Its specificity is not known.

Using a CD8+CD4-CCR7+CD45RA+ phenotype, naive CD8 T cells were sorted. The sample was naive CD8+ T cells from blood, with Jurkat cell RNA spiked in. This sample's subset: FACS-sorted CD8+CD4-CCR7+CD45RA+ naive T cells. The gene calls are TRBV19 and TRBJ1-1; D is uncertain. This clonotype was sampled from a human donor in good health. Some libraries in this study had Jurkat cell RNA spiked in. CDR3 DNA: TGTGCCAGCCAGACATTTTCGGACACTGAAGCTTTCTTT. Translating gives CASQTFSDTEAFF.